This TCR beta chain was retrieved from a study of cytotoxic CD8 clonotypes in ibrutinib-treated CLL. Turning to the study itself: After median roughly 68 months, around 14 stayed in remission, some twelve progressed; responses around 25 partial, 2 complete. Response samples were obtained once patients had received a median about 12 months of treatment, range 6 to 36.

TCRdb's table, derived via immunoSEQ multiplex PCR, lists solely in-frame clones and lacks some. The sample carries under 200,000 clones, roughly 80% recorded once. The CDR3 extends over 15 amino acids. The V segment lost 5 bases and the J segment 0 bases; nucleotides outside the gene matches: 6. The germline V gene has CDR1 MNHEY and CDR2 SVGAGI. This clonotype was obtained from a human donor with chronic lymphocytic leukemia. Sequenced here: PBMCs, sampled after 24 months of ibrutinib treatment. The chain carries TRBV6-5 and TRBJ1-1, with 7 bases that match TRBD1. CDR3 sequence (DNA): TGTGCCAGCAGTCCGCACAGGGGACTGAACACTGAAGCTTTCTTT. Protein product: CASSPHRGLNTEAFF.